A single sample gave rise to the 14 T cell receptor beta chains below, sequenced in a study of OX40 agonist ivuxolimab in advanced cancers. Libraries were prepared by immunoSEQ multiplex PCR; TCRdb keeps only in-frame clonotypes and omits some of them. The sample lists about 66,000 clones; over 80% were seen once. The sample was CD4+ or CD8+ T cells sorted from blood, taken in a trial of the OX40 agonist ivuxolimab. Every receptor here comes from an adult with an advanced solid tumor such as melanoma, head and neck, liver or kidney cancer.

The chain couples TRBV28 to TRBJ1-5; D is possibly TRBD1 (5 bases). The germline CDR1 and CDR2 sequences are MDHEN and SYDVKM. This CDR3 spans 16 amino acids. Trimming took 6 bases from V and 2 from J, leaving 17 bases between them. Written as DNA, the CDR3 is TGTGCCAGCAGACCGTGGGGGAAGGGTGGCAATCAGCCCCAGCATTTT. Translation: CASRPWGKGGNQPQHF.

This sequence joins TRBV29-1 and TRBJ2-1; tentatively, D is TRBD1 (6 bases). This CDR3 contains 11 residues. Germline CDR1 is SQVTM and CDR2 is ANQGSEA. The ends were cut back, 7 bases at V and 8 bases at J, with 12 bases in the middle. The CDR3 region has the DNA TGCAGCGCCGTCCAGGGGTATGAGCAGTTCTTC. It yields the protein CSAVQGYEQFF.

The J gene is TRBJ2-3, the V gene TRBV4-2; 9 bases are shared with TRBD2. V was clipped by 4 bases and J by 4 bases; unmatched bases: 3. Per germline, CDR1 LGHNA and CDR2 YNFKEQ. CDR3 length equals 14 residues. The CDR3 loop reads CASSPGTSPDTQYF. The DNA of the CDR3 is TGTGCCAGCAGCCCCGGGACTAGCCCAGATACGCAGTATTTT.

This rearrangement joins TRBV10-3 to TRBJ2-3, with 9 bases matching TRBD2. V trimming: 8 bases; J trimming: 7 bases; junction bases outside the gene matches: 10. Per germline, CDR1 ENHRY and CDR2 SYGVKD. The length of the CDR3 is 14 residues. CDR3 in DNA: TGTGCCATCCTCGATACTAGCGGGTCCAATACGCAGTATTTT. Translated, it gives CAILDTSGSNTQYF.

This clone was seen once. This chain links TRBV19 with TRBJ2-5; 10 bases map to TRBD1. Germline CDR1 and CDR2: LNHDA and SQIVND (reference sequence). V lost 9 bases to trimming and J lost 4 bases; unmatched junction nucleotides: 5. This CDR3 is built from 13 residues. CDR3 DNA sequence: TGTGCCAGCCGAGGACAGGGGGGAGAGACCCAGTACTTC. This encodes CASRGQGGETQYF.

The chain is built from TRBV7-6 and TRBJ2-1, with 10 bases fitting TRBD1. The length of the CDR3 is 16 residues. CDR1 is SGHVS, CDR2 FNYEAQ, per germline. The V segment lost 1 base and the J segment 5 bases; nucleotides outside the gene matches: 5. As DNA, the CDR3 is TGTGCCAGCAGCTTAGGGGCGGGACAGGGGCACAATGAGCAGTTCTTC. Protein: CASSLGAGQGHNEQFF.

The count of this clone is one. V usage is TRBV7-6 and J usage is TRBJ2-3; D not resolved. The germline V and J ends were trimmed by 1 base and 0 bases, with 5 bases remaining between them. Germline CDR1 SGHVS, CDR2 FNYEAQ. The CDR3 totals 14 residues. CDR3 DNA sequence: TGTGCCAGCAGCTTAGTGGAAAGCACAGATACGCAGTATTTT. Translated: CASSLVESTDTQYF.

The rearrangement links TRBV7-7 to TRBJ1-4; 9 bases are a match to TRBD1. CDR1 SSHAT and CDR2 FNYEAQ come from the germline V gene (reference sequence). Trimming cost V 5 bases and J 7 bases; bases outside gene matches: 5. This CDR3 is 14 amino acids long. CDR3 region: CASSHRDRAEKLFF. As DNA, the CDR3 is TGTGCCAGCAGCCACCGGGACAGGGCTGAAAAACTGTTTTTT. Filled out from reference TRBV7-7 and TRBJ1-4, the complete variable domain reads GAGVSQSPRYKVTKRGQDVTLRCDPISSHATLYWYQQALGQGPEFLTYFNYEAQPDKSGLPSDRFSAERPEGSISTLTIQRTEQRDSAMYRCASSHRDRAEKLFFGSGTQLSVL.

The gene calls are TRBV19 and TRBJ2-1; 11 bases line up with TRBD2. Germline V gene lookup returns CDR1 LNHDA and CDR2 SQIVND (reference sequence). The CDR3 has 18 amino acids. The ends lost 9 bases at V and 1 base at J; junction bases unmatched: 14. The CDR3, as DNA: TGTGCCAGCGAGGGGGGGACTAGCGGTTTACGTTCCTACAATGAGCAGTTCTTC. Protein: CASEGGTSGLRSYNEQFF.

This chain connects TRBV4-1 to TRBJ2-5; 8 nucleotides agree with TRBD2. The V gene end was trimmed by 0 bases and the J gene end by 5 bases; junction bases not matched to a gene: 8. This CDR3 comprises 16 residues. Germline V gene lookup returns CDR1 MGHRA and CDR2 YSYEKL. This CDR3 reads CASSQEREGLLETQYF. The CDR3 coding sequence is TGCGCCAGCAGCCAAGAACGGGAGGGCCTGTTGGAGACCCAGTACTTC.

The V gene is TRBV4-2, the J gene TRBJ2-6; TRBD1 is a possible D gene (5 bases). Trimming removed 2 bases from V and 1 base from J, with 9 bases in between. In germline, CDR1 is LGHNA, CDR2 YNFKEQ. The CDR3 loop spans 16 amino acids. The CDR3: CASSQNPGSGANVLTF. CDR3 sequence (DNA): TGTGCCAGCAGCCAAAACCCAGGGTCTGGGGCCAACGTCCTGACTTTC.

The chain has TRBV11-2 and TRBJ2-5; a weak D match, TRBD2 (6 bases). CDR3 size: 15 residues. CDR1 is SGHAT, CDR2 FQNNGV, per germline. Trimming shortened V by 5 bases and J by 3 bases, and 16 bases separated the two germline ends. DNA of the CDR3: TGTGCCAGCAGCCCTCCCGGAGGGGCGGAAGAGACCCAGTACTTC. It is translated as CASSPPGGAEETQYF.

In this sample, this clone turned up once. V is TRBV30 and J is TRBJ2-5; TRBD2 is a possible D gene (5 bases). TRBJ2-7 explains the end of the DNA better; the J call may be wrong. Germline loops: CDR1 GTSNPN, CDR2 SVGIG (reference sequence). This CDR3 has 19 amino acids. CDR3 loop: CAWSVLLVVGCLALYEQYF. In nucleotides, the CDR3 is TGTGCCTGGAGTGTACTTCTCGTTGTTGGGTGTCTAGCCTTATACGAGCAGTACTTC.

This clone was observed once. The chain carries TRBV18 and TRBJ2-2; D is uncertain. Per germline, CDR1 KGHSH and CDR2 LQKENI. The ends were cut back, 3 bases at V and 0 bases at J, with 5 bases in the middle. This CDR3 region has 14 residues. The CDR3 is CASSPDANTGELFF. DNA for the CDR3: TGTGCCAGCTCACCTGACGCGAACACCGGGGAGCTGTTTTTT.